These T cell receptor beta chains were read from a single sample in a study of blood T cell repertoires in COVID-19. Generated by immunoSEQ multiplex PCR, the TCRdb table keeps only in-frame clones and is missing some. The table includes approximately 130,000 clones, around 81% detected once. Sequencing was carried out using peripheral blood. These TCRs come from a woman aged 60-75 years with active or convalescent COVID-19. Each CDR3 is given with its conserved first and last residue. Fields, in order: D gene, clone size, J gene, V gene, CDR3 protein, CDR3 DNA. D genes are given only for firm matches. Some rows mark clone size as missing; the rest say once, few, many or name a class of expanded clone.

>TRBD1|-|TRBJ1-2|TRBV2
CASREDRPHRPYTF
TGTGCCAGCAGGGAGGACAGGCCACATCGACCGTACACCTTC
>-|-|TRBJ2-1|TRBV5-4
CASSLAGSFYNEQFF
TGTGCCAGCAGCTTGGCGGGGAGCTTCTACAATGAGCAGTTCTTC
>-|-|TRBJ1-2|TRBV5-6
CASSLAAGPLGYTF
TGTGCCAGCAGCTTGGCCGCGGGGCCCCTAGGCTACACCTTC
>-|once|TRBJ1-1|TRBV3-1/TRBV3-2
CASSQSGGRAFF
TGTGCCAGCAGCCAAAGTGGAGGGAGGGCTTTCTTT
>-|-|TRBJ1-4|TRBV10-1
CASSESGQPNEKLFF
TGCGCCAGCAGTGAGTCGGGGCAGCCGAATGAAAAACTGTTTTTT
>-|few|TRBJ1-6|TRBV3-1/TRBV3-2
CASSQVTQGSPLHF
TGTGCCAGCAGCCAAGTAACCCAGGGCAGTCCCCTCCACTTT
>-|few|TRBJ1-5|TRBV3-1/TRBV3-2
CASSQGRGFGQPQHF
TGTGCCAGCAGCCAGGGGAGGGGATTTGGCCAGCCCCAGCATTTT
>-|-|TRBJ2-5|TRBV27
CASSSASEVGETQYF
TGTGCCAGCAGTTCTGCCTCCGAGGTGGGAGAGACCCAGTACTTC
>TRBD2|-|TRBJ2-5|TRBV5-1
CASSLIAGGGEETQYF
TGCGCCAGCAGCTTGATCGCGGGAGGGGGTGAAGAGACCCAGTACTTC
>TRBD1|-|TRBJ1-6|TRBV4-2
CASSQERFDRGSEPLHF
TGTGCCAGCAGCCAAGAGCGCTTTGACAGGGGCTCCGAACCCCTCCACTTT
>-|-|TRBJ1-1|TRBV3-1/TRBV3-2
CASSHGGEAFF
TGTGCCAGCAGCCATGGAGGTGAAGCTTTCTTT
>-|few|TRBJ1-5|TRBV6-5
CASRGSGGNQPQHF
TGTGCCAGCAGGGGTTCAGGGGGCAATCAGCCCCAGCATTTT
>TRBD1|-|TRBJ1-2|TRBV6-5
CANWDRVKNYGYTF
TGTGCCAACTGGGACAGGGTCAAAAACTATGGCTACACCTTC
>TRBD2|-|TRBJ2-5|TRBV4-3
CASSLGLGETQYF
TGCGCCAGCAGCCTTGGACTAGGAGAGACCCAGTACTTC